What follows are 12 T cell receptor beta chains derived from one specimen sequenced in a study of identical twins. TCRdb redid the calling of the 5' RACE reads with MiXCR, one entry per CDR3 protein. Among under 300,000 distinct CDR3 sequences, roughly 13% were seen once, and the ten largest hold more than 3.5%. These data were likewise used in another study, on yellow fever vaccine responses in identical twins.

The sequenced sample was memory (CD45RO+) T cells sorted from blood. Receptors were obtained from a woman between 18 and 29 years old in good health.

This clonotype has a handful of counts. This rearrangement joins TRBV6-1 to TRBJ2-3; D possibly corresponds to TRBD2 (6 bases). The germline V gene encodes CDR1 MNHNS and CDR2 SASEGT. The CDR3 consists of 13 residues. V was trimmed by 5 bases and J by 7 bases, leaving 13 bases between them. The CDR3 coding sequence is TGTGCCAGCAGTAAGATGACTAGTAATACGCAGTATTTT. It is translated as CASSKMTSNTQYF.

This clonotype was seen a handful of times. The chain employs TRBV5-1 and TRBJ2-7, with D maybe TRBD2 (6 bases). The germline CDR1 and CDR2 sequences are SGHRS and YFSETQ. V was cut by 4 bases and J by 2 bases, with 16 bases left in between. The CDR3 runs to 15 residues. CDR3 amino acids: CASSPTGGSTYEQYF. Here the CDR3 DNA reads TGCGCCAGCAGCCCGACCGGGGGTAGTACCTACGAGCAGTACTTC.

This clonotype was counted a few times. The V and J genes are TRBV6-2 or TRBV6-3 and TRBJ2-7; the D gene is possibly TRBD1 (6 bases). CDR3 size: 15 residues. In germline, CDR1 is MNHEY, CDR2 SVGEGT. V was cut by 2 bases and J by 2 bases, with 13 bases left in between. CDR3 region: CASSYKGEGAYEQYF. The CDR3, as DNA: TGTGCCAGCAGTTACAAGGGCGAGGGGGCCTACGAGCAGTACTTC.

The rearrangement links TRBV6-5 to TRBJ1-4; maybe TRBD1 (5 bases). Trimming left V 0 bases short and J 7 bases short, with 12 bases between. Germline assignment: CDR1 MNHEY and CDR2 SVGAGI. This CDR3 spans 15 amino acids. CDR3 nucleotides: TGTGCCAGCAGTTACTCGCCCGGGGGTGGTGAAAAACTGTTTTTT. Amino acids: CASSYSPGGGEKLFF.

The CDR3 nucleotides are TGTGCCAGCAGACCGGTCGGGAGTCAGACCGGGGAGCTGTTTTTT. Protein product: CASRPVGSQTGELFF. This chain connects TRBV6-2 or TRBV6-3 to TRBJ2-2; D perhaps matches TRBD2 (6 bases). Per germline, CDR1 MNHEY and CDR2 SVGEGT. The CDR3 extends over 15 amino acids. The V gene lost 6 bases and the J gene lost 5 bases, with 16 bases spanning the gap.

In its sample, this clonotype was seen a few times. Here the CDR3 DNA reads TGCAGCGTTTCCGGGACAGGGGGCCGAAATGAGCAGTTCTTC. The encoded protein is CSVSGTGGRNEQFF. The chain recombines TRBV29-1 with TRBJ2-1; 12 bases map to TRBD1. J was trimmed by 7 bases and V by 5 bases; bases with no gene match: 6. This CDR3 is 14 amino acids long. Looked up from germline, CDR1 is SQVTM and CDR2 is ANQGSEA.

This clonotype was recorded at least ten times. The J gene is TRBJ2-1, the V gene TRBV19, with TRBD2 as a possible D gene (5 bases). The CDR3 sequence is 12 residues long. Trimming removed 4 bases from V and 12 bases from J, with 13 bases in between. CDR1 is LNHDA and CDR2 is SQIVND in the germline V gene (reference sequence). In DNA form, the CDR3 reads TGTGCCAGTAGTACCGGACCCGGGGTGCAGTTCTTC. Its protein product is CASSTGPGVQFF. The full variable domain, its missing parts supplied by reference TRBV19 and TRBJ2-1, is DGGITQSPKYLFRKEGQNVTLSCEQNLNHDAMYWYRQDPGQGLRLIYYSQIVNDFQKGDIAEGYSVSREKKESFPLTVTSAQKNPTAFYLCASSTGPGVQFFGPGTRLTVL.

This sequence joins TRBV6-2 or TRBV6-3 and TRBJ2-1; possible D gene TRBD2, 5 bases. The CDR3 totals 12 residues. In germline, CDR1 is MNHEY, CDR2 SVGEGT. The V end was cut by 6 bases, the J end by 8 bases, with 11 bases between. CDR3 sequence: CASSLRRYEQFF. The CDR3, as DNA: TGTGCCAGCAGCCTCCGGAGGTATGAGCAGTTCTTC.

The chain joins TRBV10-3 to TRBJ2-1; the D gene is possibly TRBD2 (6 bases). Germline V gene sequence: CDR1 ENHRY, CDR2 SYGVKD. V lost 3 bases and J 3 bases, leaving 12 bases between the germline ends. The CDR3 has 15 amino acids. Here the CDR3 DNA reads TGTGCCATCAGTGATTTGCGGGAACTCTACAATGAGCAGTTCTTC. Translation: CAISDLRELYNEQFF.

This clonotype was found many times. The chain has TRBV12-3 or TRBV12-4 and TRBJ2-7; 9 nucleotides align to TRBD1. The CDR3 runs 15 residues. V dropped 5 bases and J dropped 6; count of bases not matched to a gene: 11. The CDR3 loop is CASSPRQGGRIEQYF. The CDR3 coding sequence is TGTGCCAGCAGTCCCAGACAGGGGGGGAGAATCGAGCAGTACTTC.

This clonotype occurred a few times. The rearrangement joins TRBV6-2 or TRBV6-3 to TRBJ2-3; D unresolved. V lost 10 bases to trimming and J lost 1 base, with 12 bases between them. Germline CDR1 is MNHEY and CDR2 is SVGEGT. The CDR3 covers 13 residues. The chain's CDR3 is CANSAGGTDTQYF. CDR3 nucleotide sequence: TGTGCCAATTCCGCTGGCGGCACAGATACGCAGTATTTT.

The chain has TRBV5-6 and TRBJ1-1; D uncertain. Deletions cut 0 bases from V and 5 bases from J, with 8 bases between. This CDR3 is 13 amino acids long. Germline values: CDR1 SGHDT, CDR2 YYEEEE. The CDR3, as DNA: TGTGCCAGCAGCTTGGCCTCAGGAACTGAAGCTTTCTTT. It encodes CASSLASGTEAFF. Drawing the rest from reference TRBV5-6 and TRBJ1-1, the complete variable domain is DAGVTQSPTHLIKTRGQQVTLRCSPKSGHDTVSWYQQALGQGPQFIFQYYEEEERQRGNFPDRFSGHQFPNYSSELNVNALLLGDSALYLCASSLASGTEAFFGQGTRLTVV.